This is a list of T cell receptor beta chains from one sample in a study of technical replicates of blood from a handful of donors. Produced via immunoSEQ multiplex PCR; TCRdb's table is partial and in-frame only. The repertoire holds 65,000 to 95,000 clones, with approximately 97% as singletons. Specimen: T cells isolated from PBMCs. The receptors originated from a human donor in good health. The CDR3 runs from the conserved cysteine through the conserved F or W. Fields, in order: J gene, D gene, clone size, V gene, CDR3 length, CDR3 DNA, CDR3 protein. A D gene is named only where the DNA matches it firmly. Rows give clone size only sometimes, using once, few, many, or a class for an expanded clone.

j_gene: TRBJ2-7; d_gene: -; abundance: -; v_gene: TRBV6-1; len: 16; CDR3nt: TGTGCCAGCAGTGAAGCTCGGGGGGCTTATCGCTACGAGCAGTACTTC; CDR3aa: CASSEARGAYRYEQYF
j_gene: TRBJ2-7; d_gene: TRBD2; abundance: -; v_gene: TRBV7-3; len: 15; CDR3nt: TGTGCCAGCAGCCTAGGCGGCGGGGGGGGATACGAGCAGTACTTC; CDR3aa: CASSLGGGGGYEQYF
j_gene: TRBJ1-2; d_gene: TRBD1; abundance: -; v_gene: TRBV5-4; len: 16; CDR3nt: TGTGCCAGCAGCAAAATCGGACAGGGGAACAGGGATGGCTACACCTTC; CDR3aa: CASSKIGQGNRDGYTF
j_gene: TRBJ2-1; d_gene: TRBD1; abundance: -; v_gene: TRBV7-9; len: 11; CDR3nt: TGTGCCAGCAGCCCCACAGGGGATCCGTTCTTC; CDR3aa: CASSPTGDPFF
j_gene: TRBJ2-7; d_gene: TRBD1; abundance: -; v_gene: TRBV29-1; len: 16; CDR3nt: TGCAGCGTTGGCCCCCCTCTTGGACAGGGTCTACACGAGCAGTACTTC; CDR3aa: CSVGPPLGQGLHEQYF
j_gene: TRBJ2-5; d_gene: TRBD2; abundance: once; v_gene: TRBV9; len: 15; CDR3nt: TGTGCCAGCAGTTCTAGCGGGGGGGCGTATGAGACCCAGTACTTC; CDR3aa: CASSSSGGAYETQYF
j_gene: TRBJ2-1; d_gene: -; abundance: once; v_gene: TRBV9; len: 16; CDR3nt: TGTGCCAGCAGCGGGAGATCAGGGGACCTTCAGGATGAGCAGTTCTTC; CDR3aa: CASSGRSGDLQDEQFF
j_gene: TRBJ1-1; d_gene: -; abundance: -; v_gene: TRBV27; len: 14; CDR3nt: TGTGCCAGCAGTTTGCTGGACAGGAACACTGAAGCTTTCTTT; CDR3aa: CASSLLDRNTEAFF
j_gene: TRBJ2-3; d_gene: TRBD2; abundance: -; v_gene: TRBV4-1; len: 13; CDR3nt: TGCGCCAGCAGGGGACTAAAAACAGATACGCAGTATTTT; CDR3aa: CASRGLKTDTQYF
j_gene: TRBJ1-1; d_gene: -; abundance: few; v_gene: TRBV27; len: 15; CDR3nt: TGTGCCAGCAGTTTATCAGTCCTGTTGACAGCCGAAGCTTTCTTT; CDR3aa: CASSLSVLLTAEAFF
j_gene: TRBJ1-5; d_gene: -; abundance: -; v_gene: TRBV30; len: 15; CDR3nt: TGTGCCTGGAGTGAAATGGGCAGCTACAATCAGCCCCAGCATTTT; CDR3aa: CAWSEMGSYNQPQHF
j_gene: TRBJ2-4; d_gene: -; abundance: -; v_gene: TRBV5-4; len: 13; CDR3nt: TGTGCCAGCAGCTTGGGACAGGAAAACATTCAGTACTTC; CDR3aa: CASSLGQENIQYF
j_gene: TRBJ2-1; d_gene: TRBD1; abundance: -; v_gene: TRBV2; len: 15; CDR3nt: TGTGCCAGCAGTGGAGGACAGGGATACTACAATGAGCAGTTCTTC; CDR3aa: CASSGGQGYYNEQFF
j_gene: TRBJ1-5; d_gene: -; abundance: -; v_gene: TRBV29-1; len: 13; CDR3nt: TGCAGCGTTAACGACCGAGGAAAGGGGGCCCAGCATTTT; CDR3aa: CSVNDRGKGAQHF
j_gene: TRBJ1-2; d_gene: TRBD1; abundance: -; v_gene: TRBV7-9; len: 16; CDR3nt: TGTGCCAGCAGCCTTGTCAACCGCGGACAGGGCTATGGCTACACCTTC; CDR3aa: CASSLVNRGQGYGYTF
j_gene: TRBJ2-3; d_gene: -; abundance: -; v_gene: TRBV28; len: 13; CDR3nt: TGTGCCAGCAGTTTCTATGAAGAAGATACGCAGTATTTT; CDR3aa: CASSFYEEDTQYF
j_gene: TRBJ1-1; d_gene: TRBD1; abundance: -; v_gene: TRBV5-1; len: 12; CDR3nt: TGCGCCAGCAGGGCGGGACAGGGTCCGGCTTTCTTT; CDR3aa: CASRAGQGPAFF
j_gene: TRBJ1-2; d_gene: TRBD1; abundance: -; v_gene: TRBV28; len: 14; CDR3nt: TGTGCCAGTAACCACGGACAGGGGGCCTATGGCTACACCTTC; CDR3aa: CASNHGQGAYGYTF
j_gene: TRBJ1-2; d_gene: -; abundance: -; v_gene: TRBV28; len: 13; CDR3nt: TGTGCCAGCAGACCCGGGACAAACTATGGCTACACCTTC; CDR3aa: CASRPGTNYGYTF
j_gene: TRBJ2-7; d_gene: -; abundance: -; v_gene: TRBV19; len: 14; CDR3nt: TGTGCCAGTAGTGTACCGGGACACCTCGTCGAGCAGTACTTC; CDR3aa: CASSVPGHLVEQYF